What follows describes a single T cell receptor (beta chain). As to treatment: oral pan-JAK inhibitor, 5-10 mg twice daily. As part of sample collection, lesional scalp punch biopsies and peripheral blood were taken from alopecia areata patients. RNA was isolated and reverse transcribed to cDNA, the sequencing template. Sequenced by immunoSEQ multiplex PCR; TCRdb stores in-frame clones only, minus some. Among about 90,000 clones listed, 44% were seen once. This sample stems from a study of CD8+ T cells in alopecia areata. Study summary: Treated individuals took tofacitinib by mouth, 5 to 10 mg twice daily. Severity in treated patients was scored by percentage of scalp area affected.

The J segment lost 1 base and the V segment lost 5 bases, leaving 7 bases of the junction unmatched. Germline V gene data show CDR1 as SEHNR and CDR2 as FQNEAQ (reference sequence). There are 15 residues in the CDR3. The input for sequencing was CD8+ T cells sorted from blood, taken at week 24, from a patient treated with tofacitinib. This TCR derives from a human donor with alopecia areata. V and J are TRBV7-9 and TRBJ1-1; 7 bases fit TRBD1. The DNA for the CDR3 is TGTGCCAGCAGCCAACCGGGACAGAAGAACACTGAAGCTTTCTTT. Its protein is CASSQPGQKNTEAFF.